The T cell receptor beta chain under discussion was sequenced for a study of blood T cells in healthy people across ages. In the study overall: About one barcoded TCR beta cDNA was captured per two T cells.

PCR was performed a second time for about 6 to 11 cycles using a sample-barcoded 5' primer and a J-beta primer mix. MiXCR, run by TCRdb on the 5' RACE reads, gives a single entry per CDR3 protein. In the table there are more than 600,000 distinct CDR3 sequences, 25% of which are singletons. A further study also used this sample, focusing on T cells of mothers and their children. That work contributes: The search for persistent microchimeric T cell clones detected none.

This TCR was sampled from a boy between 10 and 17 years old in good health. The sample taken for sequencing was blood.

The CDR3 protein is CASRPGAGGAVYGYTF. CDR3 coding DNA: TGTGCCAGCAGACCCGGGGCAGGGGGCGCTGTCTATGGCTACACCTTC. V gene TRBV6-2 or TRBV6-3 combines with J gene TRBJ1-2, with 8 nucleotides matching TRBD1. Trimming removed 6 bases from V and 4 bases from J; junction bases left unmatched: 13. The CDR3 covers 16 residues. CDR1 is MNHEY, CDR2 SVGEGT, per germline.